The 23 T cell receptor beta chains given below trace back to one sample, sequenced in a study of blood T cells in healthy people across ages. Primed by a sample-barcoded 5' primer and a J-beta primer mix, a second PCR proceeded for about 6 to 11 cycles. TCRdb recomputed calls from the 5' RACE reads with MiXCR, one row per CDR3 protein. Of hundreds of thousands of distinct CDR3 sequences in the sample, roughly 32% were seen once. Material for sequencing was blood. These receptors came from a woman older than 75 in good health.

This clonotype was recorded a few times. The chain combines TRBV4-2 with TRBJ1-2; D possibly corresponds to TRBD1 (6 bases). The CDR3 consists of 17 residues. Per the germline V gene, CDR1 is LGHNA and CDR2 is YNFKEQ. Trimming shortened V by 0 bases and J by 2 bases, and 16 bases separated the two germline ends. CDR3 protein: CASSQEPSGQGNYGYTF. For the CDR3, the DNA is TGTGCCAGCAGCCAAGAACCTTCGGGGCAGGGGAACTATGGCTACACCTTC.

Concerning this clonotype itself: A read error may be the cause here, since a much bigger clone is one base away. The genes are TRBV20-1 and TRBJ2-1; TRBD1 agrees at 11 bases. Trimming took 0 bases from V and 8 from J; bases not matched to a gene: 6. This CDR3 is built from 15 residues. Germline V lookup: CDR1 DFQATT, CDR2 SNEGSKA (reference sequence). The CDR3 protein is CSAREGTGGLYEQFF. The DNA of the CDR3 is TGCAGTGCTAGAGAGGGGACAGGGGGTTTGTATGAGCAGTTCTTC.

This clonotype was observed a few times. This rearrangement joins TRBV9 to TRBJ2-2; TRBD2 matches 11 bases. Trimming removed 0 bases from V and 2 bases from J; junction bases left unmatched: 6. The CDR3 length is 18 residues. Per the germline V gene, CDR1 is SGDLS and CDR2 is YYNGEE. The CDR3 nucleotides are TGTGCCAGCAGCGTAGTGGCTAGCGGGGGGCTTAACACCGGGGAGCTGTTTTTT. This translates into CASSVVASGGLNTGELFF.

The gene calls are TRBV5-4 and TRBJ2-5; 7 positions agree with TRBD1. This CDR3 contains 15 residues. V dropped 0 bases and J dropped 13; count of bases not matched to a gene: 15. Looked up from germline, CDR1 is SGHNT and CDR2 is YYREEE (reference sequence). This CDR3 reads CASSLALSQRGLMYF. The CDR3 nucleotides are TGTGCCAGCAGCTTGGCTCTTTCTCAAAGGGGGCTAATGTACTTC.

This clonotype was observed many times. The V call is TRBV20-1, the J call TRBJ2-1; TRBD2 matches at 8 bases. This CDR3 has 15 residues. Losses at the gene ends were 6 bases for V and 3 bases for J; bases not matched to a gene: 10. The V gene's germline CDR1 is DFQATT and CDR2 SNEGSKA (reference sequence). DNA for the CDR3: TGCAGTGCGAACGGACTAGCTAAAGGCTACAATGAGCAGTTCTTC. This sequence encodes CSANGLAKGYNEQFF.

This clonotype was observed a handful of times. This chain joins TRBV15 and TRBJ1-4; unclear D gene. V was shortened by 7 bases and J by 7 bases, with 13 bases between the two germline ends. CDR1 LNHNV and CDR2 YYDKDF come from the germline V gene (reference sequence). The CDR3 runs 13 residues. CDR3: CATTTRVGEKLFF. In DNA, the CDR3 is TGTGCCACCACCACTCGGGTCGGTGAAAAACTGTTTTTT.

At least ten counts were recorded for this clonotype. J is TRBJ1-6 and V is TRBV5-1; unclear D gene. This CDR3 comprises 16 residues. V was cut by 0 bases and J by 7 bases, with 14 bases left in between. Germline V CDR1 and CDR2: SGHRS, YFSETQ. In DNA form, the CDR3 reads TGCGCCAGCAGCTTGGACGGGCGCGGCAGCAATTCACCCCTCCACTTT. Amino acids: CASSLDGRGSNSPLHF. The whole variable domain, filled in from reference TRBV5-1 and TRBJ1-6, reads KAGVTQTPRYLIKTRGQQVTLSCSPISGHRSVSWYQQTPGQGLQFLFEYFSETQRNKGNFPGRFSGRQFSNSRSEMNVSTLELGDSALYLCASSLDGRGSNSPLHFGNGTRLTVT.

Worth noting for this clonotype: A much more abundant neighbour one base away suggests this may be a read error. J is TRBJ2-3 and V is TRBV7-8; the D gene could be TRBD1 or TRBD2 (5 bases each). The germline V gene encodes CDR1 SGHVS and CDR2 FQNEAQ. CDR3 length: 11 amino acids. CDR3 protein: CASGGTDMQYF. In nucleotides, the CDR3 is TGTGCCAGCGGGGGAACAGATATGCAGTATTTT. Variable domain in full (rest from reference TRBV7-8 and TRBJ2-3): GAGVSQSPRYKVAKRGQDVALRCDPISGHVSLFWYQQALGQGPEFLTYFQNEAQLDKSGLPSDRFFAERPEGSVSTLKIQRTQQEDSAVYLCASGGTDMQYFGPGTRLTVL.

Turning to this clonotype: Sequence at one end of the junction differs from germline and may be a read error. V usage is TRBV7-2 and J usage is TRBJ2-7; 8 positions agree with TRBD2. The germline V gene encodes CDR1 SGHTA and CDR2 FQGNSA. This CDR3 region has 14 residues. The DNA of the CDR3 is TGTGTCAGCAGCTTAGACGGGGGGGCCCGTGAGCAGTACTTC. Its translation is CVSSLDGGAREQYF. Full variable domain (outside the CDR3, taken from reference TRBV7-2 and TRBJ2-7): GAGVSQSPSNKVTEKGKDVELRCDPISGHTALYWYRQSLGQGLEFLIYFQGNSAPDKSGLPSDRFSAERTGGSVSTLTIQRTQQEDSAVYLCVSSLDGGAREQYFGPGTRLTVT.

The chain combines TRBV7-3 with TRBJ2-3; 14 nucleotides match TRBD2. Germline assignment: CDR1 SGHTA and CDR2 FQGTGA. The CDR3 is 16 amino acids. V was clipped by 5 bases and J by 6 bases; unmatched bases: 7. CDR3 sequence reads: CASSGGLAGVQDTQYF. The DNA of the CDR3 is TGTGCCAGCAGCGGGGGACTAGCGGGGGTCCAGGATACGCAGTATTTT.

The chain has TRBV4-3 and TRBJ2-5; 14 nucleotides match TRBD2. The CDR3 length is 19 residues. In germline, CDR1 is LGHNA, CDR2 YSLEER. With 0 bases clipped from V and 11 bases from J, the junction kept 17 bases outside the gene matches. This CDR3 reads CASSQDLVTSGGAGDEQYF. The CDR3 DNA reads as TGCGCCAGCAGCCAAGATCTTGTGACTAGCGGGGGGGCTGGGGATGAGCAGTACTTC.

This sequence joins TRBV7-2 and TRBJ2-3; D is uncertain. The CDR3 has 14 amino acids. Trimming cost V 3 bases and J 3 bases, with 10 bases left between them. Looked up from germline, CDR1 is SGHTA and CDR2 is FQGNSA. This CDR3 reads CASSFGTATDTQYF. The CDR3 DNA reads TGTGCCAGCAGCTTCGGTACAGCAACAGATACGCAGTATTTT.

About this clonotype itself: The junction does not match germline at one end; this may be a read error. The chain links TRBV4-1 to TRBJ2-3; 8 bases agree with TRBD1. This CDR3 comprises 17 residues. The V gene's germline CDR1 is MGHRA and CDR2 YSYEKL. CDR3 sequence: CASSQLLDRVLADTQYF. The CDR3 DNA follows: TGTGCCAGCAGCCAACTACTGGACAGGGTATTAGCAGATACGCAGTATTTT.

This clonotype was detected many times. This chain uses TRBV5-5 with TRBJ2-1; TRBD2 is a possible D gene (6 bases). CDR1 and CDR2 (germline): SGHKS, YYEKEE (reference sequence). The CDR3 spans 14 residues. Trimming left V 4 bases short and J 6 bases short, with 14 bases between. CDR3 nucleotide sequence: TGTGCCAGCAGCCACCAGGAGGGTCGCAATGAGCAGTTCTTC. Protein: CASSHQEGRNEQFF.

The chain joins TRBV10-3 to TRBJ2-7; no reliable D call. This CDR3 contains 12 residues. CDR1 ENHRY and CDR2 SYGVKD come from the germline V gene. Trimming stripped 3 bases from V and 3 bases from J, with 6 bases between. The CDR3 nucleotides are TGTGCCATCAGTGACCTTAGCTACGAGCAGTACTTC. This gives the protein CAISDLSYEQYF.

The rearrangement joins TRBV7-9 to TRBJ2-3; D is perhaps TRBD2 (6 bases). This CDR3 contains 15 residues. The V gene lost 2 bases and the J gene lost 10 bases, with 19 bases spanning the gap. Germline CDR1 SEHNR, CDR2 FQNEAQ (reference sequence). The DNA for the CDR3 is TGTGCCAGCAGCTTATCTTCGGGAGTACTGGGATCGCAGTATTTT. Its protein product is CASSLSSGVLGSQYF.

This clonotype has at least ten counts. This chain uses TRBV7-2 with TRBJ2-7; D might be TRBD2 (7 bases). The CDR3 contains 14 residues. Trimming removed 11 bases at V and 0 bases at J, with 17 bases between. Per germline, CDR1 SGHTA and CDR2 FQGNSA. CDR3 coding DNA: TGTGCCTCCGGTAGGGGGGGCAGCTCCTACGAGCAGTACTTC. Amino acid sequence: CASGRGGSSYEQYF.

V is TRBV27 and J is TRBJ2-1, with D tentatively TRBD1 or TRBD2 (5 bases each). There are 14 residues in the CDR3. Trimming took off 2 bases at V and 5 bases at J, with 10 bases between the two ends. Looked up from germline, CDR1 is MNHEY and CDR2 is SMNVEV (reference sequence). CDR3 sequence reads: CASSLDGGDNEQFF. CDR3 nucleotides: TGTGCCAGCAGTTTAGATGGGGGAGACAATGAGCAGTTCTTC.

This clonotype came up many times. This chain uses TRBV20-1 with TRBJ2-4; D is possibly TRBD2 (5 bases). The V gene's germline CDR1 is DFQATT and CDR2 SNEGSKA (reference sequence). The CDR3 is 13 amino acids. V lost 4 bases and J 7 bases, leaving 14 bases between the germline ends. The CDR3 spells CSANGVRGNIQYF. The DNA of the CDR3 is TGCAGTGCTAATGGGGTCCGCGGGAACATTCAGTACTTC.

This clonotype was detected a few times. This chain connects TRBV5-1 to TRBJ2-2, with a possible D match to TRBD1 (7 bases). The length of the CDR3 is 15 residues. Germline CDR1 reads SGHRS; CDR2 reads YFSETQ. V was clipped by 4 bases and J by 4 bases, with 14 bases between them. The CDR3 DNA follows: TGCGCCAGCAGCCGCGGGACAGAGAGCACCGGGGAGCTGTTTTTT. Encoded protein: CASSRGTESTGELFF.

This clonotype was counted many times. This chain uses TRBV20-1 with TRBJ2-1; TRBD2 aligns across 8 bases. From germline, CDR1 is DFQATT and CDR2 SNEGSKA (reference sequence). The CDR3 totals 15 residues. The trim removed 3 bases at V and 0 bases at J, leaving 4 bases unmatched. CDR3 sequence: CSASMSGSSYNEQFF. As DNA, the CDR3 is TGCAGTGCTAGTATGAGCGGGAGCTCCTACAATGAGCAGTTCTTC.

The DNA for the CDR3 is TGTGCCAGCAGAGTTATGGGACAGCCGACCGGGGAGCTGTTTTTT. The encoded protein is CASRVMGQPTGELFF. The chain uses TRBV6-5 and TRBJ2-2; TRBD1 matches 7 bases. The germline V gene has CDR1 MNHEY and CDR2 SVGAGI. The V segment lost 6 bases and the J segment 5 bases; nucleotides outside the gene matches: 9. The CDR3 extends over 15 amino acids.

The CDR3: CASGVRVTYEQYF. CDR3 in DNA: TGTGCCAGCGGCGTCCGGGTCACGTACGAGCAGTACTTC. This chain links TRBV27 with TRBJ2-7; D ambiguous. CDR1 MNHEY and CDR2 SMNVEV come from the germline V gene (reference sequence). This CDR3 has 13 amino acids. Trimming stripped 8 bases from V and 4 bases from J, with 15 bases between.